This TCR beta chain came from a study of blood T cell repertoires in COVID-19. On the study more broadly: Acute-phase and convalescent COVID-19 samples originated in the United States, Italy and Spain.

It was during active infection that Seattle patients were enrolled and then longitudinally followed. Libraries were prepared by immunoSEQ multiplex PCR; TCRdb keeps only in-frame clonotypes and omits some of them. The sample has about 350,000 clones, about nine tenths seen once; the top ten hold roughly 9.9%. Germline CDR1 and CDR2: MNHEY and SVGAGI. The ends lost 0 bases at V and 3 bases at J; junction bases unmatched: 2. This CDR3 has 15 amino acids. This clonotype was obtained from a man aged 30 to 39 with COVID-19, enrolled during active disease. The rearrangement uses TRBV6-5 and TRBJ2-7, with 10 bases aligning to TRBD1. Sequencing used peripheral blood. This CDR3 is CASSYSGTGVYEQYF. The CDR3 bases are TGTGCCAGCAGTTACTCGGGGACAGGGGTCTACGAGCAGTACTTC.